These 2 T cell receptor beta chains were sequenced from one sample in a study of T cell responses to AZD1222 COVID-19 vaccine. Produced via immunoSEQ multiplex PCR; TCRdb's table is partial and in-frame only. The data hold 150,000 to 200,000 clones, with 85% to 90% observed a single time. The starting material was peripheral blood, obtained 28 days after the second dose of the MenACWY control vaccine. The receptors stem from an adult who received the MenACWY meningococcal vaccine as a control.

This chain uses TRBV5-5 with TRBJ1-2; D not resolved. The germline V and J ends were trimmed by 5 bases and 7 bases, with 18 bases remaining between them. Per germline, CDR1 SGHKS and CDR2 YYEKEE (reference sequence). This CDR3 contains 14 residues. In DNA form, the CDR3 reads TGTGCCAGCAGTATGGGGATTGGAGTGAGTGGCTACACCTTC. This gives the protein CASSMGIGVSGYTF.

The gene calls are TRBV6-5 and TRBJ1-5, with D maybe TRBD1 (6 bases). The germline V gene has CDR1 MNHEY and CDR2 SVGAGI. The CDR3 consists of 15 residues. Trimming stripped 8 bases from V and 2 bases from J, with 16 bases between. CDR3 nucleotides: TGTGCCAGCGCTCAGAGGGGGGGAGGCAATCAGCCCCAGCATTTT. Translation gives CASAQRGGGNQPQHF.